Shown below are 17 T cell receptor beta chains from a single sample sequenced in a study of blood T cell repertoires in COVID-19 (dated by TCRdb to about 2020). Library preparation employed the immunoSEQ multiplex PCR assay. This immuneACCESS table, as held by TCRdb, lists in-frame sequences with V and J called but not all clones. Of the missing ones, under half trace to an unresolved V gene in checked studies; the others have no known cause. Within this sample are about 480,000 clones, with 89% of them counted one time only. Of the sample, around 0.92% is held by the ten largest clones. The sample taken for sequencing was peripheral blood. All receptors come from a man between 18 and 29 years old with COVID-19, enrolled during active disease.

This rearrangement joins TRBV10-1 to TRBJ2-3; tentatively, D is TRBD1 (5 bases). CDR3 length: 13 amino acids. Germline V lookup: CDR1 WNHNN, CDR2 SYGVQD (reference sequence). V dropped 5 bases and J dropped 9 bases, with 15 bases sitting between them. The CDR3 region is CASSLNRLGTQYF. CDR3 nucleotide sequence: TGCGCCAGCAGTTTAAACAGGCTGGGAACGCAGTATTTT.

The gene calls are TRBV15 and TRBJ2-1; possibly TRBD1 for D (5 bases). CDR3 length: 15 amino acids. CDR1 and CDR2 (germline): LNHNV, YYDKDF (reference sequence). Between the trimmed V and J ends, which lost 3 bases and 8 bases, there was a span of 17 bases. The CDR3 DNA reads TGTGCCACCAGCAGGGGGCGGCCCCCAGGCGATGAGCAGTTCTTC. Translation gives CATSRGRPPGDEQFF.

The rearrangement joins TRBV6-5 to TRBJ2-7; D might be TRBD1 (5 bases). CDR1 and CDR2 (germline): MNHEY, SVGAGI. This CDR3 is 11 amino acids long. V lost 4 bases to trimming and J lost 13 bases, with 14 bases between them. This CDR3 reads CASSSGRQLYF. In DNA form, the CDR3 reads TGTGCCAGCAGTTCCGGCCGACAGCTATACTTC.

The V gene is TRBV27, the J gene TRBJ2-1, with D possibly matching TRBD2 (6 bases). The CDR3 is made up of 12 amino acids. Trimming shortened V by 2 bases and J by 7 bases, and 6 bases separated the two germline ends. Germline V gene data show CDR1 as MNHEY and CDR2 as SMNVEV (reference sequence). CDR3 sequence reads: CASSLRGNEQFF. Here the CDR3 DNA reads TGTGCCAGCAGTTTACGGGGGAATGAGCAGTTCTTC.

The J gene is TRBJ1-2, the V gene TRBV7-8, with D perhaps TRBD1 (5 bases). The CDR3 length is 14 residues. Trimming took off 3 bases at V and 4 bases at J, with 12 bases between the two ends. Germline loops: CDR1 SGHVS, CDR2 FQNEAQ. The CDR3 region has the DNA TGTGCCAGCAGCTTCGACAGAAGGTCCTATGGCTACACCTTC. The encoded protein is CASSFDRRSYGYTF.

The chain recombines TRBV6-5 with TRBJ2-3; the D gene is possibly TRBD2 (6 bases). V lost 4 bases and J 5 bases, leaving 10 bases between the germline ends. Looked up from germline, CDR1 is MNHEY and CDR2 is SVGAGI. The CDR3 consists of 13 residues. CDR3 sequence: CASSSRLVDTQYF. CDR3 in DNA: TGTGCCAGCAGTTCGAGACTAGTAGATACGCAGTATTTT.

In DNA, the CDR3 is TGCGCCAGCAGACACCGGGACAGGGCGTCTGTGAATACGCAGTATTTT. The encoded protein is CASRHRDRASVNTQYF. The genes are TRBV10-1 and TRBJ2-3; TRBD1 agrees at 9 bases. Germline loops: CDR1 WNHNN, CDR2 SYGVQD (reference sequence). The length of the CDR3 is 16 residues. Trimming removed 6 bases from V and 7 bases from J; junction bases left unmatched: 14.

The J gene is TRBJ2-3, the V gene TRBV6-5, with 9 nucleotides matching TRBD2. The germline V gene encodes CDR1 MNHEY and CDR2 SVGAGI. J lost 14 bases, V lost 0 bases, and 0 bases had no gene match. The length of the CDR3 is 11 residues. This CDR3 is CASSYSTSGYF. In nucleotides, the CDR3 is TGTGCCAGCAGTTACTCGACTAGCGGGTATTTT.

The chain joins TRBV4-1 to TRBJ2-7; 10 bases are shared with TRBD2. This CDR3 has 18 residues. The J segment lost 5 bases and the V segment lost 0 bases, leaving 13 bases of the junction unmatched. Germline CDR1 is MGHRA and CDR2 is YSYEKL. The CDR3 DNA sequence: TGCGCCAGCAGCCAAGAACCCCAAAAGACTAGCGGGTTCCACGAGCAGTACTTC. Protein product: CASSQEPQKTSGFHEQYF.

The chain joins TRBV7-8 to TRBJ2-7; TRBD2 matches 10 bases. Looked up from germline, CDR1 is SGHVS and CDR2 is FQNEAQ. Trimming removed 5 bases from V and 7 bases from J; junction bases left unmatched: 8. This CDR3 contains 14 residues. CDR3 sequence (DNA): TGTGCCAGCAGCAAAGACCTAGCGGGAGAGGAGCAGTACTTC. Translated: CASSKDLAGEEQYF.

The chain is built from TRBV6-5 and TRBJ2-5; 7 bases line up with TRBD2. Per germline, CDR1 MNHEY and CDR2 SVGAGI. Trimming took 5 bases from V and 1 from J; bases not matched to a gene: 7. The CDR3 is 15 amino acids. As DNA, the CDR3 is TGTGCCAGCAGTCCCTCCTGGGGGGGCCAAGAGACCCAGTACTTC. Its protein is CASSPSWGGQETQYF.

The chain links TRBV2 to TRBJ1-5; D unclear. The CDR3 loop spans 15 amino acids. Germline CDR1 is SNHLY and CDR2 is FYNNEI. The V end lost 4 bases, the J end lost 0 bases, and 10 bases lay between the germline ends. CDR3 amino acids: CASSVTRNSNQPQHF. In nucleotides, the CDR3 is TGTGCCAGCAGTGTAACTAGAAATAGCAATCAGCCCCAGCATTTT.

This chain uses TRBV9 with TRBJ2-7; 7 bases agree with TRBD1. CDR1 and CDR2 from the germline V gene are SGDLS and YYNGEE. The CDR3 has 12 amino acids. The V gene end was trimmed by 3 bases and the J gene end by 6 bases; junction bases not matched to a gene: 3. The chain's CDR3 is CASSGQGSEQYF. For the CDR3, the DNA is TGTGCCAGCAGCGGACAGGGAAGCGAGCAGTACTTC.

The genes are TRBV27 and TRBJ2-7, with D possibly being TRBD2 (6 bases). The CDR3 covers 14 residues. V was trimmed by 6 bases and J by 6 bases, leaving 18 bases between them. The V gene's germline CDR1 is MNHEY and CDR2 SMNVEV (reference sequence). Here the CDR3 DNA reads TGTGCCAGCAGGGGGTTAGCGACTAGGGGCGAGCAGTACTTC. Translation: CASRGLATRGEQYF.

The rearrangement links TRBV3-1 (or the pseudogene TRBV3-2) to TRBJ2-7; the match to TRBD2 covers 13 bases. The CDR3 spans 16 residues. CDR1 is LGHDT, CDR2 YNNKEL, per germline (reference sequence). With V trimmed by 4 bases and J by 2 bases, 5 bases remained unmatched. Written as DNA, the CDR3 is TGTGCCAGCAGCCCAGGGACTAGCGGGAAACCCTACGAGCAGTACTTC. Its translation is CASSPGTSGKPYEQYF.

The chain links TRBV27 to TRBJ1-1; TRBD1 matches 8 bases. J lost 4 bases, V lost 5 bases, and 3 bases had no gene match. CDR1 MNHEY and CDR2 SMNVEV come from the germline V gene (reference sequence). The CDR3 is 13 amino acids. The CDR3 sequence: CASSVDRGTEAFF. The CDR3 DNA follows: TGTGCCAGCAGTGTAGACAGGGGCACTGAAGCTTTCTTT.

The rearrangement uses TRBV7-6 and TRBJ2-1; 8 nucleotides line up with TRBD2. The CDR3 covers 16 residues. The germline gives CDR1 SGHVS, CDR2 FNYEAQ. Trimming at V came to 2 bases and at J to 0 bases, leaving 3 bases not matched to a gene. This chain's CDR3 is CASSLQAGASYNEQFF. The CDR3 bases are TGTGCCAGCAGCTTACAAGCGGGGGCCTCCTACAATGAGCAGTTCTTC. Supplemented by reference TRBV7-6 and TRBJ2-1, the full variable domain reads GAGVSQSPRYKVTKRGQDVALRCDPISGHVSLYWYRQALGQGPEFLTYFNYEAQQDKSGLPNDRFSAERPEGSISTLTIQRTEQRDSAMYRCASSLQAGASYNEQFFGPGTRLTVL.